The entry that follows covers one TCR beta chain sequence. Germline CDR1 MNHEY, CDR2 SVGAGI. Trimming left V 6 bases short and J 0 bases short, with 11 bases between. This CDR3 is 14 amino acids long. The data derive from a study of T cell responses to AZD1222 COVID-19 vaccine. Measured with immunoSEQ multiplex PCR; TCRdb has only the in-frame clones, and not every one. In the table there are more than 95,000 clones, around 89% of which are singletons. The V and J genes are TRBV6-5 and TRBJ1-1; TRBD1 is a possible D gene (6 bases). This receptor was obtained from an adult in good health. The source was peripheral blood, collected on day 0 of AZD1222 vaccination. CDR3 bases: TGTGCCAGCAGGCCGGGACACCTGAACACTGAAGCTTTCTTT. Protein sequence: CASRPGHLNTEAFF.